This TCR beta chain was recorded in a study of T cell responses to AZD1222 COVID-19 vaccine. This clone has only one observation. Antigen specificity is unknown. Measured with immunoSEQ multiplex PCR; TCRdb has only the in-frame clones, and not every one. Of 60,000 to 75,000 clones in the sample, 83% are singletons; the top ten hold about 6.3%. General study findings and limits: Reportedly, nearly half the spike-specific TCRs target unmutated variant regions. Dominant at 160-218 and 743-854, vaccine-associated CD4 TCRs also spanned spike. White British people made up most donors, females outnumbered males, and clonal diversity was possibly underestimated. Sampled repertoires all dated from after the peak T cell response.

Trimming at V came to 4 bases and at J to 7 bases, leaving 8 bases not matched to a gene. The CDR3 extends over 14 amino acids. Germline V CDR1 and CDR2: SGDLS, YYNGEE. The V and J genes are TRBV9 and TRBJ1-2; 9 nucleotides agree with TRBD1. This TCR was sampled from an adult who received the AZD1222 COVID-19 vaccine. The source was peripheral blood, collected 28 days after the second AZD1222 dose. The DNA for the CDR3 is TGTGCCAGCAGCATGCGGACAGGGGCGGGTGGCTACACCTTC. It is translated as CASSMRTGAGGYTF.